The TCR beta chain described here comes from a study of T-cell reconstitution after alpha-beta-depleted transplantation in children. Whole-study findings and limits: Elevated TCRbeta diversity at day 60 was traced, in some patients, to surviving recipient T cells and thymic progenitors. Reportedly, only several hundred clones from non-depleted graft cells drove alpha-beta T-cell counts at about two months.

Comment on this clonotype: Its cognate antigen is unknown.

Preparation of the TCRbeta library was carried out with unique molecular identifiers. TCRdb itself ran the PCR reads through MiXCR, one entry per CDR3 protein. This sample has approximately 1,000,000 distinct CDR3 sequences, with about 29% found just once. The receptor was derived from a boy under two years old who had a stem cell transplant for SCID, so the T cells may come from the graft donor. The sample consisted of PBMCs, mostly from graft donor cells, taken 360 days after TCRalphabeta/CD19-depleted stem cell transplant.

The CDR3 spells CSARGVAESNEQFF. In DNA form, the CDR3 reads TGCAGTGCTAGAGGGGTAGCAGAAAGCAATGAGCAGTTCTTC. The V and J genes are TRBV20-1 and TRBJ2-1; D not resolved. Trimming took 1 base from V and 6 from J, leaving 13 bases between them. The CDR3 sequence is 14 residues long. The germline V gene encodes CDR1 DFQATT and CDR2 SNEGSKA (reference sequence).